Here is one T cell receptor beta chain with its context. This sample stems from a study of T-cell reconstitution after alpha-beta-depleted transplantation in children. The library targeted TCRbeta and was prepared with unique molecular identifiers. In TCRdb, the PCR reads were re-called with MiXCR into one record per CDR3 protein. The sample holds about 360,000 distinct CDR3 sequences, less than 15% seen once. CDR3 length: 13 residues. The V gene lost 2 bases and the J gene lost 0 bases, with 5 bases spanning the gap. Germline CDR1 SGHRS, CDR2 YFSETQ. The material sequenced was PBMCs, taken from the stem cell graft. This receptor was taken from a human donor who donated a stem cell graft to a child with Fanconi anemia. The chain couples TRBV5-1 to TRBJ1-2; D unclear. The CDR3 DNA reads TGCGCCAGCAGCTTCCAACCTAACTATGGCTACACCTTC. It translates to CASSFQPNYGYTF.